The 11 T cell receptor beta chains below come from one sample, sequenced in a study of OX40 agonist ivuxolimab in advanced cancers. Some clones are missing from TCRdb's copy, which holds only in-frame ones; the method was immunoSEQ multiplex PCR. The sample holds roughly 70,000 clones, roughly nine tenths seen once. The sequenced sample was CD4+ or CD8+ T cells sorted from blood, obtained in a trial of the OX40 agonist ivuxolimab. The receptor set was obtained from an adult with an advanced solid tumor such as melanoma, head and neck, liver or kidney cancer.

CDR3 in DNA: TGTGCCAGCAGTCCGCCGGCGACCAGCTATGGCTACACCTTC. It specifies CASSPPATSYGYTF. This rearrangement joins TRBV28 to TRBJ1-2, with D hard to call. The CDR3 spans 14 residues. The V end was cut by 5 bases, the J end by 4 bases, with 14 bases between. Germline V gives CDR1 MDHEN, CDR2 SYDVKM.

The CDR3 nucleotides are TGTGCCAGCAGTCCCCTTGGGACCTTAATAGAGCAGTACTTC. It specifies CASSPLGTLIEQYF. The genes are TRBV27 and TRBJ2-7, with D possibly called TRBD1 or TRBD2 (5 bases each). Trimming took off 5 bases at V and 7 bases at J, with 18 bases between the two ends. Germline CDR1 reads MNHEY; CDR2 reads SMNVEV (reference sequence). The CDR3 contains 14 residues.

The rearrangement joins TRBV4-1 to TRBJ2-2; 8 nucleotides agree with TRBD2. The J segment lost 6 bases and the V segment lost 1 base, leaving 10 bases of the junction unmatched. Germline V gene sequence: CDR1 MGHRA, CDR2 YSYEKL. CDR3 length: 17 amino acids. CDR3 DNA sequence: TGCGCCAGCAGCCAAGTCGTAGCGGGAAGGTACGCCGGGGAGCTGTTTTTT. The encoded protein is CASSQVVAGRYAGELFF.

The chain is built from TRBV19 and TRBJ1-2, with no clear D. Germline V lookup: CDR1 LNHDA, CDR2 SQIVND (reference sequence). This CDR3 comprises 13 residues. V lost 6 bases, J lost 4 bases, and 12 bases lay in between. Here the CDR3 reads CASSLRRGYGYTF. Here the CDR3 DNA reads TGTGCCAGTAGCCTCCGCCGGGGCTATGGCTACACCTTC. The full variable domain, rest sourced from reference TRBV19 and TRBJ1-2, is DGGITQSPKYLFRKEGQNVTLSCEQNLNHDAMYWYRQDPGQGLRLIYYSQIVNDFQKGDIAEGYSVSREKKESFPLTVTSAQKNPTAFYLCASSLRRGYGYTFGSGTRLTVV.

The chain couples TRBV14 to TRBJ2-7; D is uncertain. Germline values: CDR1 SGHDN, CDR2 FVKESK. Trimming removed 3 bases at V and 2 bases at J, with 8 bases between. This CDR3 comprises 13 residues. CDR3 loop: CASSHGPPYEQYF. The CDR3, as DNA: TGTGCCAGCAGCCACGGGCCCCCCTACGAGCAGTACTTC.

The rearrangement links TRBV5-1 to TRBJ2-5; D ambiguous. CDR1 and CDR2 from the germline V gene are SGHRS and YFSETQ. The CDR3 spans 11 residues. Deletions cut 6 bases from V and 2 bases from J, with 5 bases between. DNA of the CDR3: TGCGCCAGCACCCTACAAGAGACCCAGTACTTC. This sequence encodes CASTLQETQYF.

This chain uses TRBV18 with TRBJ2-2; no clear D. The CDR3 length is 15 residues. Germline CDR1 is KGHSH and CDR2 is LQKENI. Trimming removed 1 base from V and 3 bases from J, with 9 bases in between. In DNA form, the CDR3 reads TGTGCCAGCTCACCACGGTCAGAACACACCGGGGAGCTGTTTTTT. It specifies CASSPRSEHTGELFF. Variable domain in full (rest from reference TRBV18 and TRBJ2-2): NAGVMQNPRHLVRRRGQEARLRCSPMKGHSHVYWYRQLPEEGLKFMVYLQKENIIDESGMPKERFSAEFPKEGPSILRIQQVVRGDSAAYFCASSPRSEHTGELFFGEGSRLTVL.

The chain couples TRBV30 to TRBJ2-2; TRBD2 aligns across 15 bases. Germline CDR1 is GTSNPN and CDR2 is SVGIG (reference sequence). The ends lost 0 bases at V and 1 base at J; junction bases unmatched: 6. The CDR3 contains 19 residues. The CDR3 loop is CAWSVVRGLAGGNTGELFF. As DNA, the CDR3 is TGTGCCTGGAGTGTTGTTCGGGGACTAGCGGGAGGGAACACCGGGGAGCTGTTTTTT.

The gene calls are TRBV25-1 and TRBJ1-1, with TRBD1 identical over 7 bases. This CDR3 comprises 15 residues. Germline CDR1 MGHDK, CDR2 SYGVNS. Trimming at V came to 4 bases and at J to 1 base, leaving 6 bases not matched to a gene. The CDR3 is CASSATGLGNTEAFF. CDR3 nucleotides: TGTGCCAGCAGTGCGACAGGGTTGGGGAACACTGAAGCTTTCTTT. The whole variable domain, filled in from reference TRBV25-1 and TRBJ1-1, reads EADIYQTPRYLVIGTGKKITLECSQTMGHDKMYWYQQDPGMELHLIHYSYGVNSTEKGDLSSESTVSRIRTEHFPLTLESARPSHTSQYLCASSATGLGNTEAFFGQGTRLTVV.

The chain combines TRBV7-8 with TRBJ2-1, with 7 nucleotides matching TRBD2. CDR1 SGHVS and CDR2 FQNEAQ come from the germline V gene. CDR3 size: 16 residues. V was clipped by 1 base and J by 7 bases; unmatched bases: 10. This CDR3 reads CASSLVGGEMENEQFF. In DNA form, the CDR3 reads TGTGCCAGCAGCTTAGTGGGGGGGGAGATGGAGAATGAGCAGTTCTTC. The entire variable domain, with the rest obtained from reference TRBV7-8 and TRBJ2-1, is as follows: GAGVSQSPRYKVAKRGQDVALRCDPISGHVSLFWYQQALGQGPEFLTYFQNEAQLDKSGLPSDRFFAERPEGSVSTLKIQRTQQEDSAVYLCASSLVGGEMENEQFFGPGTRLTVL.

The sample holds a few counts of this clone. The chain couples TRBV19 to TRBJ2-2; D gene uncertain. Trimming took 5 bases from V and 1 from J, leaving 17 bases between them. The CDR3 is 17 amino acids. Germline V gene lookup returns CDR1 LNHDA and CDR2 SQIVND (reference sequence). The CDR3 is CASSPTPLWRNTGELFF. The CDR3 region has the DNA TGTGCCAGTAGTCCAACCCCTTTATGGCGGAACACCGGGGAGCTGTTTTTT.